This T cell receptor (beta chain) was documented in a study of post-analysis software for immune sequencing data (dated by TCRdb to 2013 to 2016). The study in broad terms: Disease courses on record covered relapsing-remitting, secondary progressive and progressive-relapsing multiple sclerosis, though some patients had no subtype annotation. The multiple sclerosis patient repertoires were compared with under 13 previously published healthy control repertoires from donors aged about 6 to 26 years. A subset of samples was prepared in parallel using single-end sample barcoding, then pooled and co-amplified after Illumina adapter ligation.

A word on this clonotype: Which antigen it targets is not known. Base qualities are not recorded, but no much larger clone differs from it by a single base.

The full study reports these points: Significantly lower normalized Chao1 diversity was found in multiple sclerosis patients than in controls, suggesting substantial peripheral T-cell clonal expansion. Strong co-clustering of samples prepared in the same batch was shown by direct clustering with F measure, prompting a batch-effect correction. Significantly higher frequencies in patients than in controls were found for a few TRBV segments, including TRBV5-6, TRBV5-1 and TRBV20-1. The control group was slightly older than the multiple sclerosis patient group.

The method behind the library was PCR. The sequencer listed for this sample is Illumina HiSeq 2500. Unique molecular identifiers were incorporated into TCR beta cDNA libraries to reduce PCR and sequencing biases. Per 1 to 10 million input T cells, roughly 0.5 million cDNA molecules were obtained, such that each molecule approximated one T cell. Patient libraries were prepared and sequenced with the same protocol used for the earlier healthy control dataset. Within a given batch, samples were prepared together, multiplexed and sequenced on the same HiSeq lane. The study's processing was this. MIGEC handled the raw barcoded reads, throwing out single-read molecular identifier groups before consensus assembly and CDR3 extraction. Clonotype tables were post-analysed with VDJtools, and diversity was normalized by down-sampling all datasets to the smallest sample size. To correct batch-related cross-sample contamination, repertoire overlap clustering matched CDR3 amino acid sequences but not nucleotide sequences. Starting from the raw public reads, TCRdb applied fastp trimming at Q25, assembled clones with MiXCR and retained in-frame beta chains. Every distinct CDR3 protein forms one entry, paired with its most common genes and DNA. These V and J calls originate from TCRdb's pipeline instead of the authors' own analysis. In all, the sample holds a few hundred thousand distinct CDR3 sequences, and about a third of those were seen once. Of the sample, 13% is held by the ten largest clones.

To demonstrate the VDJtools post-analysis software, TCR beta repertoires were profiled from the peripheral blood of about 14 young patients with multiple sclerosis. The multiple sclerosis patients were children and adolescents between roughly 6 and 15 years of age. V gives up 5 bases and J gives up 1 base, and the segment between their germline ends measures 17 bases. The CDR3 numbers 16 residues from cysteine through phenylalanine. CDR3 DNA is the only sequence kept; it has 48 bases, read in frame from the first base. Via the germline V gene (reference sequence), CDR1 is SEHNR and CDR2 FQNEAQ. The chain is made from TRBV7-9 and TRBJ1-1; D gene: possibly TRBD1, on 5 matching bases. The sequenced sample consisted of blood. This receptor was obtained from a girl aged 5-17 years with multiple sclerosis. DNA sequence: TGTGCCAGCAGCCCCCGGCAGGGCTTATCGAACACTGAAGCTTTCTTT. Its translation is CASSPRQGLSNTEAFF. The CDR3 plus the reference TRBV7-9 and TRBJ1-1 genes for the other parts give the full variable domain: DTGVSQNPRHKITKRGQNVTFRCDPISEHNRLYWYRQTLGQGPEFLTYFQNEAQLEKSRLLSDRFSAERPKGSFSTLEIQRTEQGDSAMYLCASSPRQGLSNTEAFFGQGTRLTVV.